This T cell receptor beta chain was retrieved from a study of T cell responses to AZD1222 COVID-19 vaccine. This CDR3 is built from 13 residues. Germline values: CDR1 SGHTA, CDR2 FQGTGA. Deletions cut 2 bases from V and 1 base from J, with 5 bases between. TCRdb's table, derived via immunoSEQ multiplex PCR, lists solely in-frame clones and lacks some. The repertoire holds under 150,000 clones, with just over 90% as singletons. This rearrangement joins TRBV7-3 to TRBJ1-1; D remains ambiguous. The starting material was peripheral blood, obtained on day 0 of MenACWY control vaccination. The receptor was isolated from an adult in good health. In nucleotides, the CDR3 is TGTGCCAGCAGCTTAGAAAGGAACACTGAAGCTTTCTTT. Residues: CASSLERNTEAFF.